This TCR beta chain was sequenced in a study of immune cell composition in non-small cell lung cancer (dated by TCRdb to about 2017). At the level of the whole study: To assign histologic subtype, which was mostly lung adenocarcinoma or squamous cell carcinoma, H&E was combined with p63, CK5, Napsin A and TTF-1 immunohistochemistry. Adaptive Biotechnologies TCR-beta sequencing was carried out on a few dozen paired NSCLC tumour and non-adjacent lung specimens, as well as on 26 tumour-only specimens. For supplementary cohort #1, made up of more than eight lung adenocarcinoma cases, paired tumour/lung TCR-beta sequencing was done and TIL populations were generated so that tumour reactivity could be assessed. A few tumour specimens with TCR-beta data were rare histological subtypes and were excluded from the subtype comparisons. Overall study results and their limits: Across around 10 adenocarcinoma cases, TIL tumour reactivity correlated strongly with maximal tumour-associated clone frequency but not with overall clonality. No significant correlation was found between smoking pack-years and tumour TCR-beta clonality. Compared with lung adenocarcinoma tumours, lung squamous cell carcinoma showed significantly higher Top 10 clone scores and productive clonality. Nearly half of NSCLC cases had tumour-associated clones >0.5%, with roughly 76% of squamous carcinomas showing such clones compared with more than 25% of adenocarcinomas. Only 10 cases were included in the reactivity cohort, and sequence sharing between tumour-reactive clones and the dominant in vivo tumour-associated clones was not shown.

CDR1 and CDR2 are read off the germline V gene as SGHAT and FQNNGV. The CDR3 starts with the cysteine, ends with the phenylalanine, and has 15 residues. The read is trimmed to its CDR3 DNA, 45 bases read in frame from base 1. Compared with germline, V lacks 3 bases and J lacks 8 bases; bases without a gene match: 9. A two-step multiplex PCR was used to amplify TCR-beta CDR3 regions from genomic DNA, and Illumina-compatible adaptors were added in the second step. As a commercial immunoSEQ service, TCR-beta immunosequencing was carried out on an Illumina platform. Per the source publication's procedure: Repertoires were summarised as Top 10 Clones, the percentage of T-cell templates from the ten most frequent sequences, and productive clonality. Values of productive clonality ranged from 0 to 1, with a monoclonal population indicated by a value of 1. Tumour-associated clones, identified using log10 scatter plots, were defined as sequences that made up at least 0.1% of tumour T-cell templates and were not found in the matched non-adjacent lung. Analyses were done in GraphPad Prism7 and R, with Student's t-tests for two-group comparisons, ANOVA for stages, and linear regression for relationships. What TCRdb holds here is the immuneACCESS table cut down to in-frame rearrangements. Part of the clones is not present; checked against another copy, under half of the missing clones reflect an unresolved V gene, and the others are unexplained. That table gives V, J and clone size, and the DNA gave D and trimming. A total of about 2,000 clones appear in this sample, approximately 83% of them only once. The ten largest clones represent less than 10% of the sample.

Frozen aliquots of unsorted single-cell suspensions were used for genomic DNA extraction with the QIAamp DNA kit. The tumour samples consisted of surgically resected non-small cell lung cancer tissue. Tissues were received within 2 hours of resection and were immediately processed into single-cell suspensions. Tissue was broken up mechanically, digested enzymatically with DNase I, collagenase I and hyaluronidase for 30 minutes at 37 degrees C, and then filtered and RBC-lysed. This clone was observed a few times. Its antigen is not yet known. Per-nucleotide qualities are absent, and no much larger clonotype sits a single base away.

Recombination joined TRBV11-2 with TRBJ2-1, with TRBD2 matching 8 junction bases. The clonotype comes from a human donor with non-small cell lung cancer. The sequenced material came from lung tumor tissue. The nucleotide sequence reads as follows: TGTGCCAGCAGCTTTTCTGGGCGGGAGGCGTATGAGCAGTTCTTC. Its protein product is CASSFSGREAYEQFF.